This TCR beta chain is drawn from a study of CD8+ T cells in alopecia areata. Sequencing used cDNA as its template, made by extracting RNA and reverse transcribing it. The table came from immunoSEQ multiplex PCR; TCRdb's copy has only in-frame clones and leaves some out. The profile covers about 190,000 clones, with 60% appearing a single time and approximately 0.63% taken by the ten largest. This clone was observed a few times. Treatment defined: oral pan-JAK inhibitor, 5-10 mg twice daily. Germline V gives CDR1 SGHTA, CDR2 FQGNSA. CDR3 length: 15 residues. V was clipped by 5 bases and J by 4 bases; unmatched bases: 8.

The TCR sequence derives from a human donor with alopecia areata. Here the sequenced sample was CD4+ T cells sorted from blood, taken at week 4, from a patient treated with tofacitinib. The chain is built from TRBV7-2 and TRBJ2-3, with 8 bases aligning to TRBD2. The CDR3 DNA reads as TGTGCCAGCAGCGCCAGCGGGAGCGGCGCAGATACGCAGTATTTT. The encoded protein is CASSASGSGADTQYF.